The entry below describes one T cell receptor beta chain. This sample was taken from a study of technical replicates of blood from a few donors. Assay used: immunoSEQ multiplex PCR; TCRdb lists only in-frame clones, some missing. Here the sample spans 55,000 to 75,000 clones, approximately 92% being singletons. This CDR3 contains 15 residues. V lost 5 bases, J lost 2 bases, and 5 bases stayed unmatched. Germline CDR1 reads SGHVS; CDR2 reads FNYEAQ. V and J are TRBV7-6 and TRBJ2-2; TRBD1 agrees at 7 bases. Sequencing was done on a sample of PBMCs. The source is a human donor in good health. Some clones in this sample may be carry-over from other donors' samples. In nucleotides, the CDR3 is TGTGCCAGCAGCATGGGACAGATAAACACCGGGGAGCTGTTTTTT. Residues: CASSMGQINTGELFF.